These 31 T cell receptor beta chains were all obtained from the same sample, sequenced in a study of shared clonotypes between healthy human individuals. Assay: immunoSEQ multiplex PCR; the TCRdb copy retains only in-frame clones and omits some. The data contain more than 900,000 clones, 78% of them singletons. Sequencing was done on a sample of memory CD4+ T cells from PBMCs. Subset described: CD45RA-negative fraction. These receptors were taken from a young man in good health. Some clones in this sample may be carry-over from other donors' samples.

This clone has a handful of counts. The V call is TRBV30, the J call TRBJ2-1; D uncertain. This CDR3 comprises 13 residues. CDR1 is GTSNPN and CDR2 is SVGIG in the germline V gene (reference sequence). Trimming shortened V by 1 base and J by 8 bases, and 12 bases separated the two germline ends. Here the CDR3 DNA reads TGTGCCTGGAGTGAGGCTAGTGGCGATGAGCAGTTCTTC. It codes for CAWSEASGDEQFF.

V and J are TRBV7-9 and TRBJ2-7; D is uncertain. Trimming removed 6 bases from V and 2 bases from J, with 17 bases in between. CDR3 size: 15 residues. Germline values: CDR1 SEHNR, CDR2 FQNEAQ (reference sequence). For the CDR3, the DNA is TGTGCCAGCAGACACACGCACGGGCCTCCCTACGAGCAGTACTTC. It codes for CASRHTHGPPYEQYF.

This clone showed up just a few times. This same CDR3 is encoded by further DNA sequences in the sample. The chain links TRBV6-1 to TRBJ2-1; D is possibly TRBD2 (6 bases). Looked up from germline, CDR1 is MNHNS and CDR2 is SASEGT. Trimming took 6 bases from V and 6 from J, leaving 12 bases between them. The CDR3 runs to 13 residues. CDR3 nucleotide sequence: TGTGCCAGCAGGACCTCCGGGAGCAATGAGCAGTTCTTC. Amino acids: CASRTSGSNEQFF.

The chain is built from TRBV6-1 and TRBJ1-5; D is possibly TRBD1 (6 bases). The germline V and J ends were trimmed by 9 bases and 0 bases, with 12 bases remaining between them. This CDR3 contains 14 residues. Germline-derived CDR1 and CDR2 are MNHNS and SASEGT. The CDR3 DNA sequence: TGTGCCAGTGACAGGAAAAATAGCAATCAGCCCCAGCATTTT. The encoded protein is CASDRKNSNQPQHF.

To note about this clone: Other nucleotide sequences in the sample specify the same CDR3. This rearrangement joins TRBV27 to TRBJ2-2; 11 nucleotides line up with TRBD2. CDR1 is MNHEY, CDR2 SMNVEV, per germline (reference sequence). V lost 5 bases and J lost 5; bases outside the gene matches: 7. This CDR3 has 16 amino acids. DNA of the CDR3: TGTGCCAGCAGTCCAAGACTAGCGGGGCGGACCGGGGAGCTGTTTTTT. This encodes CASSPRLAGRTGELFF.

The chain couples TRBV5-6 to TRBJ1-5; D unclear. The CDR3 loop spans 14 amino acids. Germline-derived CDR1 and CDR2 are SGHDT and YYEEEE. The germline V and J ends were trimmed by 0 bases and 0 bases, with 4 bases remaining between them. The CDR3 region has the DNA TGTGCCAGCAGCTTGGGCGTTAGCAATCAGCCCCAGCATTTT. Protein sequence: CASSLGVSNQPQHF.

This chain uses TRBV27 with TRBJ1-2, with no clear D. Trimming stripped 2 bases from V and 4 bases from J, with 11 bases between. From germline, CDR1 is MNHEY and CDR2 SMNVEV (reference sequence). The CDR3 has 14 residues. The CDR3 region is CASSLTEGGYGYTF. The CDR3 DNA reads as TGTGCCAGCAGTTTAACGGAGGGTGGCTATGGCTACACCTTC.

The CDR3 coding sequence is TGTGCCAGCAGTGAAATTCCGGGGAACAATCAGCCCCAGCATTTT. Translating it yields CASSEIPGNNQPQHF. The rearrangement uses TRBV25-1 and TRBJ1-5; no reliable D call. Germline-derived CDR1 and CDR2 are MGHDK and SYGVNS. Trimming removed 2 bases from V and 3 bases from J, with 11 bases in between. This CDR3 has 15 amino acids.

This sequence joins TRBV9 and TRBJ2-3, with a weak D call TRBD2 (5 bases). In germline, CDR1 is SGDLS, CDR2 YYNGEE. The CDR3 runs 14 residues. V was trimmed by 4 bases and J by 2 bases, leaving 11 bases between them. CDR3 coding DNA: TGTGCCAGCAGCCCACCGGGAACCACAGATACGCAGTATTTT. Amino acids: CASSPPGTTDTQYF.

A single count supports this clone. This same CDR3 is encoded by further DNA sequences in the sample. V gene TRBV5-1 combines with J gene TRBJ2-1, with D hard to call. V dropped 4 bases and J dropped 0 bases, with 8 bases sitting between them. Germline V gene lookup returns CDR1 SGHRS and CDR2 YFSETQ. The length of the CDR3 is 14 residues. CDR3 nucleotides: TGCGCCAGCAGCGGCCAAAGCTCCTACAATGAGCAGTTCTTC. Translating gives CASSGQSSYNEQFF.

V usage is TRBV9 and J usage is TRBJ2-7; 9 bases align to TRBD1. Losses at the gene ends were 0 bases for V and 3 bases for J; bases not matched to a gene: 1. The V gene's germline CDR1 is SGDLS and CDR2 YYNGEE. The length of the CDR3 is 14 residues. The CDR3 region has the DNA TGTGCCAGCAGCGTAGGGGGACAGGGCTACGAGCAGTACTTC. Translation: CASSVGGQGYEQYF.

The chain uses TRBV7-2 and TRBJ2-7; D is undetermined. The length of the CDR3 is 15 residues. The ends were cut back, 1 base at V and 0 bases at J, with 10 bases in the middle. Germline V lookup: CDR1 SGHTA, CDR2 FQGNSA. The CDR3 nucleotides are TGTGCCAGCAGCTTAGGGGTGTCTAGCTCCTACGAGCAGTACTTC. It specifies CASSLGVSSSYEQYF.

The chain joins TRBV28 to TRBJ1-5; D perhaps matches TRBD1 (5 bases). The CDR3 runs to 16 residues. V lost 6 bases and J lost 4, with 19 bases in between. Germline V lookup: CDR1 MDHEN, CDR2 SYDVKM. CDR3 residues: CASRMGDGAKNQPQHF. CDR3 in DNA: TGTGCCAGCAGAATGGGGGACGGAGCAAAAAATCAGCCCCAGCATTTT. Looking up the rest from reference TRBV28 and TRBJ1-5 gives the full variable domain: DVKVTQSSRYLVKRTGEKVFLECVQDMDHENMFWYRQDPGLGLRLIYFSYDVKMKEKGDIPEGYSVSREKKERFSLILESASTNQTSMYLCASRMGDGAKNQPQHFGDGTRLSIL.

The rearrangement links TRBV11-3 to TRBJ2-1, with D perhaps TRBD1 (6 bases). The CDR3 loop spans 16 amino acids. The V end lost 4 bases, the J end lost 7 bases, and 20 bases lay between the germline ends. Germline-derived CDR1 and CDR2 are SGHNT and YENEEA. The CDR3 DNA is TGTGCCAGCAGCTCCCGACAGGAAGGGACACGGAATGAGCAGTTCTTC. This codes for CASSSRQEGTRNEQFF.

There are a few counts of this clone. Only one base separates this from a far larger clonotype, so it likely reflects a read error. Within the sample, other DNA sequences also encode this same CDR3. CDR3 sequence (DNA): TGTGCCAGCAGCTTGGACAATCAGCCCCAGCATTTT. Its translation is CASSLDNQPQHF. This chain links TRBV5-4 with TRBJ1-5; D gene unclear. The germline V and J ends were trimmed by 0 bases and 3 bases, with 1 base remaining between them. CDR3 length: 12 residues. The germline CDR1 and CDR2 sequences are SGHNT and YYREEE (reference sequence). The variable domain in full, with the rest retrieved from reference TRBV5-4 and TRBJ1-5, is ETGVTQSPTHLIKTRGQQVTLRCSSQSGHNTVSWYQQALGQGPQFIFQYYREEENGRGNFPPRFSGLQFPNYSSELNVNALELDDSALYLCASSLDNQPQHFGDGTRLSIL.

The CDR3 here is CASSVSGRYGYTF. Here the CDR3 DNA reads TGTGCCAGCAGCGTGAGTGGCCGGTATGGCTACACCTTC. This chain uses TRBV9 with TRBJ1-2; D is ambiguous. The V gene's germline CDR1 is SGDLS and CDR2 YYNGEE. The CDR3 sequence is 13 residues long. Trimming took off 2 bases at V and 5 bases at J, with 10 bases between the two ends. Full variable domain (missing parts from reference TRBV9 and TRBJ1-2): DSGVTQTPKHLITATGQRVTLRCSPRSGDLSVYWYQQSLDQGLQFLIQYYNGEERAKGNILERFSAQQFPDLHSELNLSSLELGDSALYFCASSVSGRYGYTFGSGTRLTVV.

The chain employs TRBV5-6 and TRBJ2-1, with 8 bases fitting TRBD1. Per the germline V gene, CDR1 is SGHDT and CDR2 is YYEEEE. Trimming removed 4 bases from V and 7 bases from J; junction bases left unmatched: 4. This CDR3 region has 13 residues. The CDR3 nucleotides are TGTGCCAGCAGCCAGGACAGGGTGAATGAGCAGTTCTTC. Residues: CASSQDRVNEQFF.

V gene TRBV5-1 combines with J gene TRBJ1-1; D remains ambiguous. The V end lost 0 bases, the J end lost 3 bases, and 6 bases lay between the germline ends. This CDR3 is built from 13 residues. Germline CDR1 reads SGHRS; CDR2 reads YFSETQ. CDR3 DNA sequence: TGCGCCAGCAGCTTGGTGGAGGACACTGAAGCTTTCTTT. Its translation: CASSLVEDTEAFF.

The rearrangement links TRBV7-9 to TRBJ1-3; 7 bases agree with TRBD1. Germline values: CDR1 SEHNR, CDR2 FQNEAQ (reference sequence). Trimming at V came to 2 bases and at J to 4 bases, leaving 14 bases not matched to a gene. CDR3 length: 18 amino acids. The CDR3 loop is CASSLRDSSLGAGNTIYF. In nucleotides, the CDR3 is TGTGCCAGCAGCTTAAGGGACAGCTCCCTCGGAGCGGGAAACACCATATATTTT.

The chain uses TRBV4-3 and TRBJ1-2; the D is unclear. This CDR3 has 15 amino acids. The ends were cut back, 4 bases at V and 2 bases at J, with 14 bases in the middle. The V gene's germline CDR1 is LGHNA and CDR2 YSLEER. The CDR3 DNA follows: TGCGCCAGCAGCCCCGGAGGTTTTGAAAACTATGGCTACACCTTC. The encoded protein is CASSPGGFENYGYTF.

CDR3 sequence reads: CASSGQPDRGTEAFF. The CDR3 bases are TGTGCCAGCAGCGGACAACCAGACAGGGGCACTGAAGCTTTCTTT. The chain combines TRBV2 with TRBJ1-1; 8 positions match TRBD1. V lost 6 bases, J lost 4 bases, and 10 bases stayed unmatched. Per germline, CDR1 SNHLY and CDR2 FYNNEI. The CDR3 covers 15 residues.

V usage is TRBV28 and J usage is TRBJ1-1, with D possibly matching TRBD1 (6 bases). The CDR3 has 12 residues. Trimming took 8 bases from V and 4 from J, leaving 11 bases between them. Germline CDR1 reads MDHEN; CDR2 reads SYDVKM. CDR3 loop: CASWGARTEAFF. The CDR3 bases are TGTGCCAGCTGGGGGGCGCGCACTGAAGCTTTCTTT.

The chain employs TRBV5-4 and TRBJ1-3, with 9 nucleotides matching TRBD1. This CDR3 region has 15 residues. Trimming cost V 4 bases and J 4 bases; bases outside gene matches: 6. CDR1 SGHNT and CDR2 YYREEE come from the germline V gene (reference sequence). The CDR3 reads CASSGTGGAGNTIYF. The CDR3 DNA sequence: TGTGCCAGCAGCGGTACAGGGGGCGCGGGAAACACCATATATTTT.

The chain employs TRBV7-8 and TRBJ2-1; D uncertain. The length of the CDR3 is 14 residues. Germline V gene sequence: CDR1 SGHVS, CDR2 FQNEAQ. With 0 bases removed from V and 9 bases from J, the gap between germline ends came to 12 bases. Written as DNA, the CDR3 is TGTGCCAGCAGCTTAGCGACCCCGCCGGGTGAGCAGTTCTTC. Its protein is CASSLATPPGEQFF.

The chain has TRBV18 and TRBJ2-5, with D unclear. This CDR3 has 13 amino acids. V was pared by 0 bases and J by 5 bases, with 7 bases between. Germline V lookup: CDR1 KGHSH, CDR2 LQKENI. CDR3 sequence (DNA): TGTGCCAGCTCACCACCGGTAACGGAGACCCAGTACTTC. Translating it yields CASSPPVTETQYF.

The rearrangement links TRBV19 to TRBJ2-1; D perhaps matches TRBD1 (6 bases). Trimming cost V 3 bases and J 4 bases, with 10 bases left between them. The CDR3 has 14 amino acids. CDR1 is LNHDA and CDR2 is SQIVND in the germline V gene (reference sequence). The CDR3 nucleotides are TGTGCCAGTAGTATCGGACAGAAATACAATGAGCAGTTCTTC. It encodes CASSIGQKYNEQFF.

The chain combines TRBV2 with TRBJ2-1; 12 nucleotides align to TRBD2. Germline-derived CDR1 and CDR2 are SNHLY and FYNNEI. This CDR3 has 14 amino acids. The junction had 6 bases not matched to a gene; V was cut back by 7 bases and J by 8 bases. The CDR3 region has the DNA TGTGCCAGCACGAGGACTAGCGGGAATCATGAGCAGTTCTTC. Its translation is CASTRTSGNHEQFF.

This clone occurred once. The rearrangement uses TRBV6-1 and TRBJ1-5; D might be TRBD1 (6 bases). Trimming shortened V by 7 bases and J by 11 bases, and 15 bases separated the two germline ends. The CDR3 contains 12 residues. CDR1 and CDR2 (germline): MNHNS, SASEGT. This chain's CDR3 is CASNRVPLAQHF. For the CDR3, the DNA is TGTGCCAGCAACAGGGTTCCCTTGGCCCAGCATTTT.

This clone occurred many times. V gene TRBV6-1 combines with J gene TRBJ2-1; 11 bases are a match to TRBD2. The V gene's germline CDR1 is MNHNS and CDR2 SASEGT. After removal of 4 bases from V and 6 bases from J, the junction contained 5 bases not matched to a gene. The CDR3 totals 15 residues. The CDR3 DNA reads TGTGCCAGCAGTGTGGGTAGCGGGAGGGTCAATGAGCAGTTCTTC. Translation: CASSVGSGRVNEQFF.

The DNA of the CDR3 is TGTGCCAGCAGCCCGGACAGGTGGGCCCGCGAGCAGTACTTC. Its protein is CASSPDRWAREQYF. This chain uses TRBV7-3 with TRBJ2-7; 7 positions agree with TRBD1. Germline V gene data show CDR1 as SGHTA and CDR2 as FQGTGA. After removal of 5 bases from V and 6 bases from J, the junction contained 10 bases not matched to a gene. This CDR3 contains 14 residues.

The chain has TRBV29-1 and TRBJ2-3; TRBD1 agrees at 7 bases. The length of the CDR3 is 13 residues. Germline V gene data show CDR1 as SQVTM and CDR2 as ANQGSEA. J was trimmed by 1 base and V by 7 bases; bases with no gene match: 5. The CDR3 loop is CSGYRGGTDTQYF. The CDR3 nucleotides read TGCAGCGGATACAGGGGAGGCACAGATACGCAGTATTTT.